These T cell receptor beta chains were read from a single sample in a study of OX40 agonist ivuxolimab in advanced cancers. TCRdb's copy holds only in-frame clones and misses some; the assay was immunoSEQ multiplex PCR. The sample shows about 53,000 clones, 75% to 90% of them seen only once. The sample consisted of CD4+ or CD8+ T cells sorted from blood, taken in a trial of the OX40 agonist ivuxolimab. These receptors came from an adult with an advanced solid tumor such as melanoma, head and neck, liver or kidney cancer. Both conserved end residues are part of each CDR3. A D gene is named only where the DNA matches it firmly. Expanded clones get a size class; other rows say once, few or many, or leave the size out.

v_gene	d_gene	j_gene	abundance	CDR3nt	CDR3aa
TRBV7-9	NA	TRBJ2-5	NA	TGTGCCAGCAGCTTAGGGGCGGACCTCCAAGAGACCCAGTACTTC	CASSLGADLQETQYF
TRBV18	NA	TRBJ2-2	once	TGTGCCAGCTCACCACAGTCAGGGCTTACCGGGGAGCTGTTTTTT	CASSPQSGLTGELFF
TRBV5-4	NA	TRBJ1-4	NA	TGTGCCAGCAGCTTGGAGGGTGGTGGGGAAAAACTGTTTTTT	CASSLEGGGEKLFF
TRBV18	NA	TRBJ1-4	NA	TGTGCCAGCTCACAGGAACTGACAGCTAACAATGAAAAACTGTTTTTT	CASSQELTANNEKLFF
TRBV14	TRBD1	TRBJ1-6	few	TGTGCCAGCAGCCAAAGACAGGGGCTATCACCCCTCCACTTT	CASSQRQGLSPLHF
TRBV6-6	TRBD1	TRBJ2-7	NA	TGTGCCAGCAGACCGACAGGGGACGTATACGAGCAGTACTTC	CASRPTGDVYEQYF
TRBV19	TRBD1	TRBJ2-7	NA	TGTGCCAGTAGTTCTCGGGACAGGGTATACGAGCAGTACTTC	CASSSRDRVYEQYF
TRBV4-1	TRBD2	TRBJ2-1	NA	TGCGCCAGCAGCCAAGGGACTAGCGGGGGGGATGAGCAGTTCTTC	CASSQGTSGGDEQFF
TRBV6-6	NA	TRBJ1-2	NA	TGTGCCAGCAGTTTGCCGGCGAGCCAAGCTAACTATGGCTACACCTTC	CASSLPASQANYGYTF
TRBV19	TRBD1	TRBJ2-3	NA	TGTGCCAGTAGTAGGGACAGCCTCTTCACAGATACGCAGTATTTT	CASSRDSLFTDTQYF
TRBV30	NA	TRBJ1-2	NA	TGTGCCTGGACGGGTGGGATTGGCTACACCTTC	CAWTGGIGYTF
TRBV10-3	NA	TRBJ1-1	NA	TGTGCCATCAGTGATCAGATGAACACTGAAGCTTTCTTT	CAISDQMNTEAFF
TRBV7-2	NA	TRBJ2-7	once	TGTGCCAGCAGCTTAGCGGGGGAAGTCGGCGAGCAGTACTTC	CASSLAGEVGEQYF
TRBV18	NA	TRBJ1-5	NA	TGTGCCAGCTCACCCTACTACCGGGACCCTAGCAATCAGCCCCAGCATTTT	CASSPYYRDPSNQPQHF
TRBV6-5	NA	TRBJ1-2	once	TGTGCCAGCAGTCTTGTTTCCCCTCAAGGGGGCTACACCTTC	CASSLVSPQGGYTF
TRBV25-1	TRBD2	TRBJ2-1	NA	TGTGCCAGCAGGCTAGCGGGAGTAGGAGAGCAGTTCTTC	CASRLAGVGEQFF
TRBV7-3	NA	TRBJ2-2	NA	TGTGCCAGCAGCTTAATTTGGGGATCCGGGGAGCTGTTTTTT	CASSLIWGSGELFF
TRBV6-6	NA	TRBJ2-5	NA	TGTGCCAGCAGTTACTTGGAGACCCAGTACTTC	CASSYLETQYF
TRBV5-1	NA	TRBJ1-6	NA	TGCGCCAGCAGCTTCCTTCAGGGAGAAGGTTCACCCCTCCACTTT	CASSFLQGEGSPLHF
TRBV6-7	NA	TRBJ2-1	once	TGTGCCAGCAGGTTAAATTCGGGTAATGAGCAGTTCTTC	CASRLNSGNEQFF
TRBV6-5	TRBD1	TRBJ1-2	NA	TGTGCCAGCAACCCCCGGGAGGGGGCCCCACACACCTTC	CASNPREGAPHTF
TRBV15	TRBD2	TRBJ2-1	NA	TGTGCCACCAGCAGAGATTTTGGCGGGGAGGGGAATGAGCAGTTCTTC	CATSRDFGGEGNEQFF
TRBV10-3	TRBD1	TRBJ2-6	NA	TGTGCCATCTCTGGCCAGGGGGCATCTGGGGCCAACGTCCTGACTTTC	CAISGQGASGANVLTF
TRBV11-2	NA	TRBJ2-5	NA	TGTGCCAGCAGCCCGCGACTTCGAGAGACCCAGTACTTC	CASSPRLRETQYF
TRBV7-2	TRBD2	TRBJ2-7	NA	TGTGCCAGCAGCCGCCGGGCTAGCGGGAGCTCCGAGCAGTACTTC	CASSRRASGSSEQYF
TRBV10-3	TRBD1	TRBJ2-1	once	TGTGCCATCAGTTCCGGGACAGGGTTAAGCAATGAGCAGTTCTTC	CAISSGTGLSNEQFF
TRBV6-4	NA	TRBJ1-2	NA	TGTGCCAGCAGTGAGGAACAGGGACCTAACTATGGCTACACCTTC	CASSEEQGPNYGYTF
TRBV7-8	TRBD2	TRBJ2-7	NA	TGTGCCAGCAGCCCACGGGCTAGCGGGGGGTACGAGCAGTACTTC	CASSPRASGGYEQYF
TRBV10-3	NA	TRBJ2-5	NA	TGTGCCTCCGGGCCGCAAGAGACCCAGTACTTC	CASGPQETQYF
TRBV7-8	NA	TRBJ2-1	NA	TGTGCCAGCAGCTTAGCCAGGGTCGGCAATGAGCAGTTCTTC	CASSLARVGNEQFF
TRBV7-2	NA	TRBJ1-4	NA	TGTGCCAGCAGCTCAGGCGGCGCCGGACCCGAAAAACTGTTTTTT	CASSSGGAGPEKLFF
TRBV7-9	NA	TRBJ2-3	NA	TGTGCCAGCAGCTTAGAGTCCGGGGGATTCACAGATACGCAGTATTTT	CASSLESGGFTDTQYF
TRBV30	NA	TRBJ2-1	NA	TGTGCCTGGAGTCTAGGCCCCCCTAATGAGCAGTTCTTC	CAWSLGPPNEQFF
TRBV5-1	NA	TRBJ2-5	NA	TGCGCCAGCAGCTTGGTTGGAGGCCCCCAAGAGACCCAGTACTTC	CASSLVGGPQETQYF
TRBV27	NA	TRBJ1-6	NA	TGTGCCAGCACCTTCGAGGTGGGTTACTCACCCCTCCACTTT	CASTFEVGYSPLHF
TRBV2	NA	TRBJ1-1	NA	TGTGCCAGCAAGGGGGAAATGAACACTGAAGCTTTCTTT	CASKGEMNTEAFF
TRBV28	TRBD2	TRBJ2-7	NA	TGTGCCAGCAGCTCCACTAGCGGGGTAACCTACGAGCAGTACTTC	CASSSTSGVTYEQYF
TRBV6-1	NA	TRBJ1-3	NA	TGTGCCAGCAGTGACGGCCCGGGGGGAAACACCATATATTTT	CASSDGPGGNTIYF
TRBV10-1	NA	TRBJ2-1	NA	TGCGCCAGCAGTGAGTCCCCTCAGGTTGAGCAGTTCTTC	CASSESPQVEQFF
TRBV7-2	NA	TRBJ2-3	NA	TGTGCCAGCAGCTTAGCGAGTCAGAGCACAGATACGCAGTATTTT	CASSLASQSTDTQYF
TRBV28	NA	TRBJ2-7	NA	TGTGCCAGCAGCCCTTTAGGGGTAAGCGGAGACTCCTACGAGCAGTACTTC	CASSPLGVSGDSYEQYF
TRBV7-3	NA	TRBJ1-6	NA	TGTGCCAGCAGCTTAACGGGGCGTTATAATTCACCCCTCCACTTT	CASSLTGRYNSPLHF
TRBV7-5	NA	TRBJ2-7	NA	TGTGCCATTACAGGCGGGGGCAAGGAGCAGTACTTC	CAITGGGKEQYF
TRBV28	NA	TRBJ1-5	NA	TGTGCCAGCAGGAAATCGGGGTTAAGCAATCAGCCCCAGCATTTT	CASRKSGLSNQPQHF
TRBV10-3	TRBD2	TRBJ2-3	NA	TGTGCCATCAGTGGTGGGTTTGCTAGCGGGACAGATACGCAGTATTTT	CAISGGFASGTDTQYF
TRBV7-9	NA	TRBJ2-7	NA	TGTGCCAGCAGCGGCTCTGGGGGGTTCAACGAGCAGTACTTC	CASSGSGGFNEQYF
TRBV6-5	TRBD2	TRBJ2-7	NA	TGTGCCAGCAGGCGACTAGCGGAGAGCTCCTACGAGCAGTACTTC	CASRRLAESSYEQYF
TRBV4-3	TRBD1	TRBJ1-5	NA	TGCGCCAGCAGCCCAGGGGGCGGTCAGCCCCAGCATTTT	CASSPGGGQPQHF
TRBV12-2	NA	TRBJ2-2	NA	TGTGCAAGTCGCAGTGTAGGTGGGGGGCACCCACAGGGGTGCGTCGGGGAGCTGTTTTTT	CASRSVGGGHPQGCVGELFF
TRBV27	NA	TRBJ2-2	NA	TGTGCCAGCAGTTTTTGGGGGGCGGAGGGCACCGGGGAGCTGTTTTTT	CASSFWGAEGTGELFF
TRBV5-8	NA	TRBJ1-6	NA	TGTGCCAGCAGCTTGGCGGGGAGCTCCTATAATTCACCCCTCCACTTT	CASSLAGSSYNSPLHF
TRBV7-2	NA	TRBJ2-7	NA	TGTGCCAGCAGCTTACACGATATTCCGGGCCTCGAGCAGTACTTC	CASSLHDIPGLEQYF
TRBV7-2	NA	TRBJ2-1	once	TGTGCCAGCAGCCCTGGACCTGACTACAATGAGCAGTTCTTC	CASSPGPDYNEQFF
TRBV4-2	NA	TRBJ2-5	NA	TGTGCCAGCAGCCAAGATGGGGGAGTCCAAGAGACCCAGTACTTC	CASSQDGGVQETQYF
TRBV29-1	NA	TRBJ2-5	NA	TGCAGCGTTGCGCGCACGGGGGAGACCCAGTACTTC	CSVARTGETQYF
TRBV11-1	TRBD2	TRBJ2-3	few	TGTGCCAGCAGCTTATCTGTAGCGGGGGTTTCAGATACGCAGTATTTT	CASSLSVAGVSDTQYF
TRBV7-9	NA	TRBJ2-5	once	TGTGCCAGCAGCCCAGGGGGGTTCCAAGAGACCCAGTACTTC	CASSPGGFQETQYF
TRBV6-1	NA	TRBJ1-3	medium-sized	TGTGCCAGCAGTGACACAGGGAAGGTCAACACCATATATTTT	CASSDTGKVNTIYF
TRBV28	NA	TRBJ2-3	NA	TGTGCCAGCAGTGATGTTACAGATACGCAGTATTTT	CASSDVTDTQYF
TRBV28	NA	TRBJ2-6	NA	TGTGCCAGCAGTTCTTTCACGGGCTCTGGGGCCAACGTCCTGACTTTC	CASSSFTGSGANVLTF